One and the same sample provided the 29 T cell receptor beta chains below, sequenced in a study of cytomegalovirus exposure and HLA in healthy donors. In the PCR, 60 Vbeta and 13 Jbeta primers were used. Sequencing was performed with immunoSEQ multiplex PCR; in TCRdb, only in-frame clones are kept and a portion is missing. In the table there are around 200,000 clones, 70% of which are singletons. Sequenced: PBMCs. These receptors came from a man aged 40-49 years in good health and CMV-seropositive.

The CDR3 coding sequence is TGCGCCAGCAGCCTCGAGGGCTACGAGCAGTACTTC. It yields the protein CASSLEGYEQYF. The rearrangement uses TRBV5-1 and TRBJ2-7; D is possibly TRBD2 (5 bases). Germline values: CDR1 SGHRS, CDR2 YFSETQ. V was trimmed by 4 bases and J by 3 bases, leaving 8 bases between them. The CDR3 sequence is 12 residues long.

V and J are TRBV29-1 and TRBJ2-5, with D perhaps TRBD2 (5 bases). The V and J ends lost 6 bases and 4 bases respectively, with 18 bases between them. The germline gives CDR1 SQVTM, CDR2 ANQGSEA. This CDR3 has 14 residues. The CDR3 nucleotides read TGCAGCGTCCCCTCCGGCGGGCGCTTAGAGACCCAGTACTTC. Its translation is CSVPSGGRLETQYF.

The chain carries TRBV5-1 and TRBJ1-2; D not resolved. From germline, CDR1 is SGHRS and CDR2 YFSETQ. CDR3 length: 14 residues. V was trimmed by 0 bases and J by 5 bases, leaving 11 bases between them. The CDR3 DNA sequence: TGCGCCAGCAGCTTGGAAACAGTCCGATATGGCTACACCTTC. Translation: CASSLETVRYGYTF.

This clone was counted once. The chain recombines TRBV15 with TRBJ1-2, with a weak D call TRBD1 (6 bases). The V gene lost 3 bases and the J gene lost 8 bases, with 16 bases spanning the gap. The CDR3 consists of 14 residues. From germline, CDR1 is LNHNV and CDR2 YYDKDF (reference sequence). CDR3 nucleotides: TGTGCCACCAGCAGGGAGAGAACAGGGTTCGGCTACACCTTC. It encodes CATSRERTGFGYTF.

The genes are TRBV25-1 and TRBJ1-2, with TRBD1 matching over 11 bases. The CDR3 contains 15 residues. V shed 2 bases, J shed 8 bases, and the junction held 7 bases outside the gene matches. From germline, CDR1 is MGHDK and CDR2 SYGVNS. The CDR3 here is CASSEGGQGVRGYTF. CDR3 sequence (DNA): TGTGCCAGCAGTGAAGGGGGACAGGGGGTAAGAGGCTACACCTTC.

CDR3 protein: CASGLYEQYF. The CDR3 DNA follows: TGTGCCAGCGGGCTCTACGAGCAGTACTTC. The chain employs TRBV6-5 and TRBJ2-7; D not certain. The germline V and J ends were trimmed by 8 bases and 3 bases, with 5 bases remaining between them. Germline values: CDR1 MNHEY, CDR2 SVGAGI. The CDR3 length is 10 residues.

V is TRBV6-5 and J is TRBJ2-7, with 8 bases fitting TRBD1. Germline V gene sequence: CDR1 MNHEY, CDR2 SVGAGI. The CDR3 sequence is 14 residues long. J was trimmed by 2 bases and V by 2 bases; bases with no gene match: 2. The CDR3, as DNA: TGTGCCAGCAGTTACCCGGGACAGGCCTACGAGCAGTACTTC. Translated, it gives CASSYPGQAYEQYF.

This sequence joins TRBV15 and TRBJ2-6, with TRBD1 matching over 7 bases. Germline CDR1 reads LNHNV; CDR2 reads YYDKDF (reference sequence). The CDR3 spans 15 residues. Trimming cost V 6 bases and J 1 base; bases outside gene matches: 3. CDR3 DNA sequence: TGTGCCACCAGTATACAGGGGTCTGGGGCCAACGTCCTGACTTTC. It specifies CATSIQGSGANVLTF.

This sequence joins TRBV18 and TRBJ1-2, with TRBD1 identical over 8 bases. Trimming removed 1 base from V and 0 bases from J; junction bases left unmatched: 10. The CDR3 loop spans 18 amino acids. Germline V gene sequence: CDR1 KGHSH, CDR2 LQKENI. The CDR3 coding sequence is TGTGCCAGCTCACCACGGATGACAGGGGACCCCTCTAACTATGGCTACACCTTC. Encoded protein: CASSPRMTGDPSNYGYTF.

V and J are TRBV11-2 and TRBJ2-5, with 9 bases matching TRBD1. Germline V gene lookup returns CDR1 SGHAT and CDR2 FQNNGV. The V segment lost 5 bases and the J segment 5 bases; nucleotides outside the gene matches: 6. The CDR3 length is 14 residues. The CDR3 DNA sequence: TGTGCCAGCAGCCTTACAGGGGGCGCGGAGACCCAGTACTTC. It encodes CASSLTGGAETQYF.

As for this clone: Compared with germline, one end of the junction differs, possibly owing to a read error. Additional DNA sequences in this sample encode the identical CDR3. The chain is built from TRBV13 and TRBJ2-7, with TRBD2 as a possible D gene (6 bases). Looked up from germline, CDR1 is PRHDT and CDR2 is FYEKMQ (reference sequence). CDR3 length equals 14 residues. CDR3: CASSTGTGNYEQYF. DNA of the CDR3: TGCGCCAGCAGCACCGGGACTGGAAACTACGAGCAGTACTTC. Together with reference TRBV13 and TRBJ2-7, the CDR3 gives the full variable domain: AAGVIQSPRHLIKEKRETATLKCYPIPRHDTVYWYQQGPGQDPQFLISFYEKMQSDKGSIPDRFSAQQFSDYHSELNMSSLELGDSALYFCASSTGTGNYEQYFGPGTRLTVT.

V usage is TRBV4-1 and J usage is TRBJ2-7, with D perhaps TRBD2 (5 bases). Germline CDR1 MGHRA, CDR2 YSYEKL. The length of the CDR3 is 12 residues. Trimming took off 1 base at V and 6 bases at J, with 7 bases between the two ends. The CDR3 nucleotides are TGCGCCAGCAGCCAAGTAGGAGGCGAGCAGTACTTC. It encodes CASSQVGGEQYF.

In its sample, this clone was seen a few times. The CDR3 sequence is CSVEGQGHLEQYF. In DNA form, the CDR3 reads TGCAGCGTTGAGGGACAGGGGCATCTCGAGCAGTACTTC. The genes are TRBV29-1 and TRBJ2-7, with 10 bases identical to TRBD1. The CDR3 spans 13 residues. V shed 3 bases, J shed 6 bases, and the junction held 5 bases outside the gene matches. Per the germline V gene, CDR1 is SQVTM and CDR2 is ANQGSEA.

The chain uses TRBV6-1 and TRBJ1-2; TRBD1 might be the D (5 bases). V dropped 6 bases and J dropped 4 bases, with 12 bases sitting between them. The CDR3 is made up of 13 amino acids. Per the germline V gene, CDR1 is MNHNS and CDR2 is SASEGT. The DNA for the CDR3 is TGTGCCAGCAGGCAGGGCGGTATCTATGGCTACACCTTC. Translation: CASRQGGIYGYTF.

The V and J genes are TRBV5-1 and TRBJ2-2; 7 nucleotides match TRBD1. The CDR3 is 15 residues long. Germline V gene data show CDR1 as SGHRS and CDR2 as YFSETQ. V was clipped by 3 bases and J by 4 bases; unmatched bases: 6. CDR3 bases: TGCGCCAGCAGCTCGGGACAGACCCTCACCGGGGAGCTGTTTTTT. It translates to CASSSGQTLTGELFF.

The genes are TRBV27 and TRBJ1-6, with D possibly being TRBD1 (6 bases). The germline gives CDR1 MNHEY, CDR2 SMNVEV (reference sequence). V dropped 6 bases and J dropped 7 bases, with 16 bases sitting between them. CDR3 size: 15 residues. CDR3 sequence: CASRPGDSKNSPLHF. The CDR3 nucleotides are TGTGCCAGCAGGCCAGGGGATAGTAAAAATTCACCCCTCCACTTT.

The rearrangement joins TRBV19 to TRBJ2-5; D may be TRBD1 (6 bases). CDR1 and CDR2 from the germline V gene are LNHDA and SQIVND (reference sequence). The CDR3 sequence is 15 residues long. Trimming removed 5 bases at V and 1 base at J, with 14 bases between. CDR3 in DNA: TGTGCCAGTAGTCCCAGGGCAGGGGCCCAAGAGACCCAGTACTTC. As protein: CASSPRAGAQETQYF.

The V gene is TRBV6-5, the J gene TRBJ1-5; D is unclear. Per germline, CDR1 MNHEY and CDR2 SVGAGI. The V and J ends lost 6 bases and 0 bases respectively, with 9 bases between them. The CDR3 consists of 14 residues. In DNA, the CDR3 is TGTGCCAGCAGGGCCCGGGGTAGCAATCAGCCCCAGCATTTT. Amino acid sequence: CASRARGSNQPQHF.

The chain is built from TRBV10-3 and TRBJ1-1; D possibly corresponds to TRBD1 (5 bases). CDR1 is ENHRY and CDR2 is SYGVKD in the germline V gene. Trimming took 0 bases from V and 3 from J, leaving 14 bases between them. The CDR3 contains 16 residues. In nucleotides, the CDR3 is TGTGCCATCAGTGAGTCATTGGGGGAGGTAGACACTGAAGCTTTCTTT. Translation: CAISESLGEVDTEAFF.

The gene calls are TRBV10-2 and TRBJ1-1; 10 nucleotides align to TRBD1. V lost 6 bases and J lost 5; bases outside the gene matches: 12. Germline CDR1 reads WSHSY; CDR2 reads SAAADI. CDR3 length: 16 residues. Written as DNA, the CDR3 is TGCGCCAGCAGGATTGGGACAGGGGATTTGGGGACTGAAGCTTTCTTT. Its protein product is CASRIGTGDLGTEAFF.

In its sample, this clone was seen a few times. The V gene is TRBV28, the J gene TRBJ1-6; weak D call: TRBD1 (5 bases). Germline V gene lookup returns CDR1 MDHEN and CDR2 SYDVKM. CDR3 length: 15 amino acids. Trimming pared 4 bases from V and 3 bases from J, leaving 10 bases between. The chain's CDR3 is CASSSKGFYNSPLHF. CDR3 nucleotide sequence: TGTGCCAGCAGTTCAAAGGGGTTCTATAATTCACCCCTCCACTTT.

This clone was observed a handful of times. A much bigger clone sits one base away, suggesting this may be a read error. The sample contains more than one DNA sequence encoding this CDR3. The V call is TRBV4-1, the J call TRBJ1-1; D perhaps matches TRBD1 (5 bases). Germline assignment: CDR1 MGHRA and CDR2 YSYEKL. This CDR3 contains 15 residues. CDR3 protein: CASSQDQGTGTEAFF. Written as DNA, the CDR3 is TGTGCCAGCAGCCAAGATCAAGGGACTGGCACTGAAGCTTTCTTT.

The CDR3 DNA follows: TGTGCCAGCAGTCTAGCGGGGGGGCTTTACGAGCAGTACTTC. This encodes CASSLAGGLYEQYF. The V gene is TRBV6-5, the J gene TRBJ2-7; 12 bases agree with TRBD2. CDR1 and CDR2 (germline): MNHEY, SVGAGI. V trimming: 5 bases; J trimming: 4 bases; junction bases outside the gene matches: 3. The CDR3 extends over 14 amino acids.

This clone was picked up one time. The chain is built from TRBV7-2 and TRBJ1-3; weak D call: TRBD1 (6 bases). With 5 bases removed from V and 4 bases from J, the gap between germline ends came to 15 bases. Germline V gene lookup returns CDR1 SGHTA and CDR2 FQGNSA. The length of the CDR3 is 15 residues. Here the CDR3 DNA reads TGTGCCAGCAGCCCCGTCGGGGGGCTCGGAAACACCATATATTTT. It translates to CASSPVGGLGNTIYF.

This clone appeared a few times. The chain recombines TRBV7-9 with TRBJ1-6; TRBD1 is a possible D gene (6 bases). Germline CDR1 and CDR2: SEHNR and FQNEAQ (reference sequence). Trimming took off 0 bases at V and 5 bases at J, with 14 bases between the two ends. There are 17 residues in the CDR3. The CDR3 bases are TGTGCCAGCAGCTTAGCTAGGGGGGGCAGTAATAATTCACCCCTCCACTTT. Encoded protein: CASSLARGGSNNSPLHF.

CDR3 coding DNA: TGTGCCATCAGTCCTCTTTCCGGGAATGGCTACACCTTC. Translating gives CAISPLSGNGYTF. The chain uses TRBV10-3 and TRBJ1-2; D gene ambiguous. Germline CDR1 ENHRY, CDR2 SYGVKD. The ends were cut back, 5 bases at V and 6 bases at J, with 13 bases in the middle. The CDR3 is 13 amino acids.

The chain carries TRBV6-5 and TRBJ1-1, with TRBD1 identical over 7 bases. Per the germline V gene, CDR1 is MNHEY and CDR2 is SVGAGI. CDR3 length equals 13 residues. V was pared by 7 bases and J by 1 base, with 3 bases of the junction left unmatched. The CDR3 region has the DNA TGTGCCAGCACCCGACAGGGGAACACTGAAGCTTTCTTT. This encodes CASTRQGNTEAFF.

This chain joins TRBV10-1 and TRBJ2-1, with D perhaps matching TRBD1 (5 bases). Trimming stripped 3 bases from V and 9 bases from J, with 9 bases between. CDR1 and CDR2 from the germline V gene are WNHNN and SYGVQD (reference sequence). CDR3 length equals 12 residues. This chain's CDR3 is CASSDLGLEQFF. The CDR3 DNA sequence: TGCGCCAGCAGTGACCTGGGGCTTGAGCAGTTCTTC.

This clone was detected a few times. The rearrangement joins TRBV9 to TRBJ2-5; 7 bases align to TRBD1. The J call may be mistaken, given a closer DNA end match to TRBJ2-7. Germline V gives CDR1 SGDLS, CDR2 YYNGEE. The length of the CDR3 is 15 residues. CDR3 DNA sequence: TGTGCCAGCAGCGTAGCCCCGGGACAGAACTACGAGCAGTACTTC. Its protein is CASSVAPGQNYEQYF.